The 28 T cell receptor beta chains presented below share a single source sample, sequenced in a study of T cells in Graves' hyperthyroidism and ophthalmopathy. Amplification yielded TCR beta CDR3 regions, with RNA transcripts as the source. HTBI primers were employed in a first-round RT-PCR of the TCR CDR3. TCRdb redid the calling of the multiplex PCR reads with MiXCR, one entry per CDR3 protein. The sample includes more than 450,000 distinct CDR3 sequences, just under 20% of them seen just once. Material for sequencing was blood. The source is a man between 40 and 49 years old with Graves' ophthalmopathy.

The sample holds a few counts of this clonotype. This chain uses TRBV5-8 with TRBJ2-5; the match to TRBD2 covers 15 bases. With 4 bases clipped from V and 1 base from J, the junction kept 8 bases outside the gene matches. Germline lookup yields CDR1 SGHTS and CDR2 YDEGEE. This CDR3 comprises 18 residues. The CDR3 nucleotides read TGTGCCAGCAGCCCGGGGACTAGCGGGGGGACGACCCAAGAGACCCAGTACTTC. Residues: CASSPGTSGGTTQETQYF.

This clonotype came up a few times. The chain joins TRBV2 to TRBJ1-5, with D unresolved. CDR1 is SNHLY and CDR2 is FYNNEI in the germline V gene. This CDR3 region has 13 residues. Trimming stripped 10 bases from V and 0 bases from J, with 10 bases between. CDR3 DNA sequence: TGTGCCAACCAGAAAGATAGCAATCAGCCCCAGCATTTT. Its translation: CANQKDSNQPQHF.

This clonotype turned up a few times. This sequence joins TRBV25-1 and TRBJ1-2; tentative D call: TRBD1 (6 bases). Trimming left V 4 bases short and J 8 bases short, with 11 bases between. This CDR3 contains 12 residues. Germline-derived CDR1 and CDR2 are MGHDK and SYGVNS. This CDR3 reads CASSVQGEGYTF. In DNA form, the CDR3 reads TGTGCCAGCAGTGTACAGGGAGAGGGCTACACCTTC.

The chain has TRBV15 and TRBJ2-5; D gene uncertain. The CDR3 extends over 13 amino acids. V lost 2 bases to trimming and J lost 5 bases, with 9 bases between them. Germline V gene data show CDR1 as LNHNV and CDR2 as YYDKDF (reference sequence). The CDR3 is CATSRRIGETQYF. The CDR3, as DNA: TGTGCCACCAGCAGACGTATTGGGGAGACCCAGTACTTC.

This chain joins TRBV10-1 and TRBJ2-7; no firm D call. This CDR3 contains 15 residues. Between the trimmed V and J ends, which lost 0 bases and 7 bases, there was a span of 16 bases. From germline, CDR1 is WNHNN and CDR2 SYGVQD (reference sequence). The CDR3 loop reads CASSESLAPLVEQYF. For the CDR3, the DNA is TGCGCCAGCAGTGAGTCTCTGGCCCCACTTGTGGAGCAGTACTTC.

This clonotype came up a few times. This chain uses TRBV7-8 with TRBJ1-6; D possibly corresponds to TRBD1 (6 bases). Per germline, CDR1 SGHVS and CDR2 FQNEAQ. Trimming shortened V by 5 bases and J by 9 bases, and 17 bases separated the two germline ends. The CDR3 consists of 15 residues. The CDR3, as DNA: TGTGCCAGCAGCCCCCAACAGGGATTGAGTTCACCCCTCCACTTT. Its translation: CASSPQQGLSSPLHF.

Notes on this clonotype: A much more abundant neighbour one base away suggests this may be a read error. The CDR3 here is CVSSEVGEIYGYTF. The CDR3 nucleotides are TGTGTCAGCAGTGAAGTTGGGGAAATCTATGGCTACACCTTC. The chain couples TRBV6-1 to TRBJ1-2; no clear D. Germline-derived CDR1 and CDR2 are MNHNS and SASEGT. The length of the CDR3 is 14 residues.

This clonotype was observed at least ten times. V gene TRBV27 combines with J gene TRBJ1-1, with a possible D match to TRBD1 (6 bases). Between the trimmed V and J ends, which lost 7 bases and 5 bases, there was a span of 20 bases. Per germline, CDR1 MNHEY and CDR2 SMNVEV (reference sequence). CDR3 length: 15 amino acids. In nucleotides, the CDR3 is TGTGCCAGCACCACCCAAAGGGGGTTGGGGACTGAAGCTTTCTTT. Translating it yields CASTTQRGLGTEAFF.

This clonotype has a handful of counts. Sequence at one end of the junction differs from germline and may be a read error. The chain uses TRBV6-1 and TRBJ1-2, with no clear D. CDR1 and CDR2 from the germline V gene are MNHNS and SASEGT. This CDR3 region has 14 residues. Here the CDR3 reads CASREDTEVGGYTF. For the CDR3, the DNA is TGTGCCAGCAGAGAAGACACGGAGGTCGGGGGCTACACCTTC.

Many counts were recorded for this clonotype. This sequence joins TRBV18 and TRBJ1-1; weak D call: TRBD1 (5 bases). The germline CDR1 and CDR2 sequences are KGHSH and LQKENI. The CDR3 extends over 12 amino acids. V shed 6 bases and J shed 3 bases, with 8 bases lying between them. CDR3 DNA: TGTGCCAGCTCGAGCAGGGACACTGAAGCTTTCTTT. Translation gives CASSSRDTEAFF.

V and J are TRBV6-1 and TRBJ2-1; TRBD2 matches at 16 bases. The V segment lost 5 bases and the J segment 3 bases; nucleotides outside the gene matches: 7. This CDR3 comprises 18 residues. CDR1 and CDR2 (germline): MNHNS, SASEGT. CDR3 nucleotides: TGTGCCAGCAGTCCGGCGGGACTAGCGGGAGGGTACTACAATGAGCAGTTCTTC. It translates to CASSPAGLAGGYYNEQFF.

This clonotype has ten or more counts. The chain couples TRBV20-1 to TRBJ2-4; TRBD2 agrees at 13 bases. The CDR3 extends over 17 amino acids. Per germline, CDR1 DFQATT and CDR2 SNEGSKA (reference sequence). Unmatched junction bases numbered 6, after V lost 3 bases and J lost 1 base. CDR3 DNA sequence: TGCAGTGCTAGGGGACTAGCGGGGAGTGAGGCCAAAAACATTCAGTACTTC. It codes for CSARGLAGSEAKNIQYF.

The sample holds a few counts of this clonotype. The chain has TRBV6-1 and TRBJ1-5; D not certain. With 2 bases removed from V and 4 bases from J, the gap between germline ends came to 12 bases. Germline loops: CDR1 MNHNS, CDR2 SASEGT. The CDR3 runs to 15 residues. CDR3 loop: CASSEPRRGNQPQHF. In DNA form, the CDR3 reads TGTGCCAGCAGTGAACCGCGGAGAGGGAATCAGCCCCAGCATTTT.

In the case of this clonotype: This may arise from a read error, as a much more abundant clone is one base away. V gene TRBV7-8 combines with J gene TRBJ2-5; TRBD1 matches at 8 bases. Judging by the DNA end, TRBJ2-1 fits better; the J call may be wrong. The CDR3 totals 14 residues. Germline CDR1 and CDR2: SGHVS and FQNEAQ. The CDR3 loop reads CASSLRTGKGTQFF. CDR3 DNA: TGTGCCAGCAGCTTAAGGACAGGGAAGGGGACCCAGTTCTTC.

This sequence joins TRBV5-1 and TRBJ2-3, with 7 bases aligning to TRBD1. CDR3 length: 15 amino acids. Germline CDR1 is SGHRS and CDR2 is YFSETQ. With 3 bases clipped from V and 0 bases from J, the junction kept 4 bases outside the gene matches. CDR3 DNA sequence: TGCGCCAGCAGCTGGGGGACAGCTAGCACAGATACGCAGTATTTT. Translating it yields CASSWGTASTDTQYF.

The chain employs TRBV20-1 and TRBJ1-5; a possible D gene is TRBD1 (5 bases). The V end lost 3 bases, the J end lost 2 bases, and 11 bases lay between the germline ends. CDR1 is DFQATT, CDR2 SNEGSKA, per germline (reference sequence). The CDR3 consists of 14 residues. The CDR3 coding sequence is TGCAGTGCTAGGGGCTCGGGGGGCAATCAGCCCCAGCATTTT. Residues: CSARGSGGNQPQHF.

This clonotype was seen at least ten times. V gene TRBV30 combines with J gene TRBJ1-2, with 7 bases that match TRBD1. The length of the CDR3 is 12 residues. V was clipped by 1 base and J by 7 bases; unmatched bases: 3. Germline-derived CDR1 and CDR2 are GTSNPN and SVGIG (reference sequence). Here the CDR3 reads CAWSGQGGGYTF. The CDR3 DNA reads as TGTGCCTGGAGTGGACAGGGCGGTGGCTACACCTTC.

Regarding this clonotype: A much larger clone differs from this one at a single base, so this may be a read error. The chain carries TRBV6-1 and TRBJ2-5; D may be TRBD2 (6 bases). Matching the DNA end better, TRBJ2-1 makes the J call doubtful. Germline-derived CDR1 and CDR2 are MNHNS and SASEGT. The CDR3 is 13 residues long. CDR3 DNA: TGTGCCAGCAGTGGGCCGTCGGGGGAGACCCAGTTCTTC. Translation: CASSGPSGETQFF.

This clonotype was seen repeatedly, ten times or more. V and J are TRBV3-1 and TRBJ2-1; D not resolved. This CDR3 spans 14 amino acids. V was pared by 4 bases and J by 6 bases, with 13 bases between. Germline V lookup: CDR1 LGHDT, CDR2 YNNKEL (reference sequence). The CDR3 DNA follows: TGTGCCAGCAGCCGGCCCCCAGCGTTCAATGAGCAGTTCTTC. Its translation: CASSRPPAFNEQFF.

This clonotype was observed once. This chain connects TRBV11-2 to TRBJ2-7; 16 positions match TRBD2. V trimming: 5 bases; J trimming: 5 bases; junction bases outside the gene matches: 9. This CDR3 has 17 amino acids. Germline V gene lookup returns CDR1 SGHAT and CDR2 FQNNGV. The CDR3 is CASSIPGLAGGPHEQYF. In DNA form, the CDR3 reads TGTGCCAGCAGCATCCCGGGACTAGCGGGAGGGCCGCACGAGCAGTACTTC.

The genes are TRBV5-4 and TRBJ2-3; 7 positions agree with TRBD2. The germline gives CDR1 SGHNT, CDR2 YYREEE (reference sequence). V was clipped by 1 base and J by 2 bases; unmatched bases: 4. The length of the CDR3 is 15 residues. The CDR3 is CASSLWGRDTDTQYF. The CDR3 region has the DNA TGTGCCAGCAGCTTGTGGGGGAGGGACACAGATACGCAGTATTTT.

This rearrangement joins TRBV9 to TRBJ1-6, with a tentative D call TRBD1 (5 bases). With 3 bases removed from V and 8 bases from J, the gap between germline ends came to 9 bases. Per germline, CDR1 SGDLS and CDR2 YYNGEE. This CDR3 has 13 amino acids. CDR3 sequence (DNA): TGTGCCAGCAGCGGCGGGACCTATTCACCCCTCCACTTT. Amino acids: CASSGGTYSPLHF.

V gene TRBV7-2 combines with J gene TRBJ1-5; D is ambiguous. From germline, CDR1 is SGHTA and CDR2 FQGNSA. This CDR3 spans 20 amino acids. Trimming took off 1 base at V and 0 bases at J, with 22 bases between the two ends. The CDR3 DNA is TGTGCCAGCAGCTTAGGGTGGCTGGCGCGACACAATTATAGCAATCAGCCCCAGCATTTT. Residues: CASSLGWLARHNYSNQPQHF.

This clonotype has just a few counts. The gene calls are TRBV6-2 or TRBV6-3 and TRBJ1-1; a possible D gene is TRBD1 (5 bases). Trimming shortened V by 7 bases and J by 1 base, and 16 bases separated the two germline ends. CDR3 length equals 15 residues. CDR1 MNHEY and CDR2 SVGEGT come from the germline V gene. The CDR3 here is CASTSLEGSNTEAFF. In nucleotides, the CDR3 is TGTGCCAGCACCTCCCTGGAGGGGTCGAACACTGAAGCTTTCTTT.

In its sample, this clonotype was seen many times. The gene calls are TRBV3-1 and TRBJ2-2; no firm D call. V was clipped by 0 bases and J by 5 bases, with 10 bases between them. The CDR3 is 15 amino acids. CDR1 and CDR2 from the germline V gene are LGHDT and YNNKEL (reference sequence). CDR3 in amino acids: CASSQDRQYTGELFF. For the CDR3, the DNA is TGTGCCAGCAGCCAAGATCGCCAGTATACCGGGGAGCTGTTTTTT.

The rearrangement joins TRBV20-1 to TRBJ2-7; a possible D gene is TRBD1 (6 bases). V was shortened by 5 bases and J by 5 bases, with 16 bases between the two germline ends. The CDR3 consists of 13 residues. The germline V gene encodes CDR1 DFQATT and CDR2 SNEGSKA (reference sequence). The CDR3 sequence is CSASQTGENEQYF. CDR3 DNA: TGCAGTGCTTCACAGACAGGAGAAAACGAGCAGTACTTC.

This clonotype was seen more than once but under ten times. The chain links TRBV6-1 to TRBJ2-5; D not resolved. From germline, CDR1 is MNHNS and CDR2 SASEGT. V lost 7 bases and J lost 2, with 5 bases in between. The CDR3 consists of 11 residues. This CDR3 reads CASTEQETQYF. In DNA, the CDR3 is TGTGCCAGCACGGAGCAAGAGACCCAGTACTTC.

This clonotype has more than one count but fewer than ten. The V and J genes are TRBV10-1 and TRBJ1-1; D is undetermined. In germline, CDR1 is WNHNN, CDR2 SYGVQD (reference sequence). V dropped 5 bases and J dropped 3 bases, with 10 bases sitting between them. The CDR3 totals 13 residues. The CDR3 nucleotides read TGCGCCAGCAGTTGGACTGCCCACACTGAAGCTTTCTTT. Encoded protein: CASSWTAHTEAFF.